The 4 T cell receptor beta chains listed next were all sequenced from one sample in a study of shared clonotypes between healthy human individuals. Repertoires were generated with immunoSEQ multiplex PCR, while TCRdb's copy carries only in-frame clones and drops some. The sample includes roughly 1 million clones, approximately 80% of them seen just once. Sequenced material: memory CD4+ T cells from PBMCs. Described subset: CD45RA-negative fraction. The source of these receptors is a man aged 18 to 29 in good health. Some clones in this sample may be carry-over from other donors' samples.

The chain has TRBV9 and TRBJ1-3; 7 bases are shared with TRBD1. J lost 8 bases, V lost 3 bases, and 5 bases had no gene match. Germline CDR1 SGDLS, CDR2 YYNGEE. The CDR3 covers 13 residues. The CDR3: CASSAYRGHTIYF. The CDR3 DNA follows: TGTGCCAGCAGCGCGTACAGGGGCCACACCATATATTTT. Full variable domain (outside the CDR3, taken from reference TRBV9 and TRBJ1-3): DSGVTQTPKHLITATGQRVTLRCSPRSGDLSVYWYQQSLDQGLQFLIQYYNGEERAKGNILERFSAQQFPDLHSELNLSSLELGDSALYFCASSAYRGHTIYFGEGSWLTVV.

Comments on this clone: Other nucleotide sequences from this sample produce the same CDR3. The J gene is TRBJ2-7, the V gene TRBV7-2; possibly TRBD2 for D (5 bases). Looked up from germline, CDR1 is SGHTA and CDR2 is FQGNSA. CDR3 length: 13 amino acids. V lost 3 bases, J lost 6 bases, and 12 bases lay in between. CDR3 residues: CASSFGGRVEQYF. The DNA for the CDR3 is TGTGCCAGCAGCTTTGGCGGGCGTGTCGAGCAGTACTTC.

This chain joins TRBV5-1 and TRBJ1-2; weak D call: TRBD1 (6 bases). The CDR3 consists of 13 residues. CDR1 SGHRS and CDR2 YFSETQ come from the germline V gene. The V and J ends lost 4 bases and 3 bases respectively, with 10 bases between them. Here the CDR3 reads CASSQDSHYGYTF. The CDR3 DNA sequence: TGCGCCAGCAGCCAGGACAGCCACTATGGCTACACCTTC.

The V and J genes are TRBV7-6 and TRBJ2-7, with 8 bases identical to TRBD1. The CDR3 length is 15 residues. The V segment lost 7 bases and the J segment 5 bases; nucleotides outside the gene matches: 13. CDR1 and CDR2 from the germline V gene are SGHVS and FNYEAQ. CDR3 region: CASTQVRGPPDEQYF. CDR3 sequence (DNA): TGTGCCAGCACCCAAGTCAGGGGGCCTCCAGACGAGCAGTACTTC.